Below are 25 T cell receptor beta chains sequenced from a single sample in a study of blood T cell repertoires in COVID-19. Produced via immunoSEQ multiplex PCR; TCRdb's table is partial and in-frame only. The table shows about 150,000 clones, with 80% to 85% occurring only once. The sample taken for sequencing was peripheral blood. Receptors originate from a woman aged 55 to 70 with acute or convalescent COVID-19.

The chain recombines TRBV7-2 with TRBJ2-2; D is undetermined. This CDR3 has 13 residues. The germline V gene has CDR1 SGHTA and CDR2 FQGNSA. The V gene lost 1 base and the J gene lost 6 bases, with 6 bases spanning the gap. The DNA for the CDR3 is TGTGCCAGCAGCTTAGACCGGGCCGGGGAGCTGTTTTTT. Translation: CASSLDRAGELFF.

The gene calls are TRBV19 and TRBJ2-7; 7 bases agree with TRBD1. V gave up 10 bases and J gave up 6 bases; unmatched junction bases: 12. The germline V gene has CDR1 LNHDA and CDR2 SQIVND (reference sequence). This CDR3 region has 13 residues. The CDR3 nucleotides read TGTGCCACCCAAGGGGGCCCGGGGCTCGAGCAGTACTTC. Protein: CATQGGPGLEQYF.

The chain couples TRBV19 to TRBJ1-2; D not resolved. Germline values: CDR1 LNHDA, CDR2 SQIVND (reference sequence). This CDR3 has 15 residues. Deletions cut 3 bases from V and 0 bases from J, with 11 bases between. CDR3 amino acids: CASSIQRGTNYGYTF. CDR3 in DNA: TGTGCCAGTAGTATTCAACGAGGTACTAACTATGGCTACACCTTC. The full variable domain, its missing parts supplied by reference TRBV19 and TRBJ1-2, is DGGITQSPKYLFRKEGQNVTLSCEQNLNHDAMYWYRQDPGQGLRLIYYSQIVNDFQKGDIAEGYSVSREKKESFPLTVTSAQKNPTAFYLCASSIQRGTNYGYTFGSGTRLTVV.

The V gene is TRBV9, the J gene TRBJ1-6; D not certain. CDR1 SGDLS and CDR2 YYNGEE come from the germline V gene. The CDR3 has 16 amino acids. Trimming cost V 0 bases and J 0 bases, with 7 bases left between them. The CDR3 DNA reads TGTGCCAGCAGCGTAGTCCCGAGCTCCTATAATTCACCCCTCCACTTT. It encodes CASSVVPSSYNSPLHF. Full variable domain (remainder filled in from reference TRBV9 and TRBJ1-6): DSGVTQTPKHLITATGQRVTLRCSPRSGDLSVYWYQQSLDQGLQFLIQYYNGEERAKGNILERFSAQQFPDLHSELNLSSLELGDSALYFCASSVVPSSYNSPLHFGNGTRLTVT.

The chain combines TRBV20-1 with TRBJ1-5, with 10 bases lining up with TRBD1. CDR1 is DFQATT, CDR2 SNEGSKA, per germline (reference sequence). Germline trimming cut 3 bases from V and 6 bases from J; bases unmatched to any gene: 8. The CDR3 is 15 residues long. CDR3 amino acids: CSASVPGQGSQPQHF. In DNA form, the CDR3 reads TGCAGTGCTAGTGTCCCGGGACAGGGGTCTCAGCCCCAGCATTTT.

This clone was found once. CDR3 nucleotides: TGTGCCAGCAGTGTAAATCAATTGGGGCGTATGAACACTGAAGCTTTCTTT. This sequence encodes CASSVNQLGRMNTEAFF. The rearrangement links TRBV6-1 to TRBJ1-1, with D perhaps TRBD1 (5 bases). V lost 4 bases to trimming and J lost 0 bases, with 18 bases between them. Germline CDR1 MNHNS, CDR2 SASEGT. The CDR3 is 17 amino acids.

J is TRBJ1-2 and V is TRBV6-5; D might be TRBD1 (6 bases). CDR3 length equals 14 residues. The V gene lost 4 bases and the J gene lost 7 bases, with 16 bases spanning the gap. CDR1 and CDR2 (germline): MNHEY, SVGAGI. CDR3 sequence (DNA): TGTGCCAGCAGTTCACAGGACAGTCGGGGTGGCTACACCTTC. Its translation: CASSSQDSRGGYTF.

The CDR3 nucleotides read TGTGCCAGCTCACTTCGACAGGGGGCCACCGGGGAGCTGTTTTTT. Protein: CASSLRQGATGELFF. This chain joins TRBV18 and TRBJ2-2, with 10 positions matching TRBD1. This CDR3 has 15 amino acids. Germline assignment: CDR1 KGHSH and CDR2 LQKENI. J lost 4 bases, V lost 4 bases, and 3 bases had no gene match.

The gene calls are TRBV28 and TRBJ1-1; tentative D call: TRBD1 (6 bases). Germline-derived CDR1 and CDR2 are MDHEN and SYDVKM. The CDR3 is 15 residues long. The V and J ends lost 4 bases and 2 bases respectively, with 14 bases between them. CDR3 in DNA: TGTGCCAGCAGTTCCGGGGGGGCCTCTAACACTGAAGCTTTCTTT. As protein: CASSSGGASNTEAFF.

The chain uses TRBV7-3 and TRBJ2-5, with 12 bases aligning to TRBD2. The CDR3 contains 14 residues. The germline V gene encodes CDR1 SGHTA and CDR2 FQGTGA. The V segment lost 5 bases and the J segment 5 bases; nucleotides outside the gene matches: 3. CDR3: CASSKGLAGETQYF. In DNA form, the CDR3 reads TGTGCCAGCAGCAAAGGACTAGCGGGGGAGACCCAGTACTTC.

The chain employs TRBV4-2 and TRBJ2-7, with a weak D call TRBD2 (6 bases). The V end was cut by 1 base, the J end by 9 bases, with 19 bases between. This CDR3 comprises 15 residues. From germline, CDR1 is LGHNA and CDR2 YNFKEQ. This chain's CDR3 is CASSQGDQGGERQYF. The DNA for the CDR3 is TGTGCCAGCAGCCAAGGGGACCAAGGAGGGGAAAGGCAGTACTTC.

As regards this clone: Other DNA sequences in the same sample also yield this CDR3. DNA for the CDR3: TGTGCCAGCAGCTTACGCGACAGGGGATTGGGTGAGCAGTACTTC. This gives the protein CASSLRDRGLGEQYF. The chain is built from TRBV7-8 and TRBJ2-7; 8 bases are shared with TRBD1. Germline CDR1 SGHVS, CDR2 FQNEAQ. The V and J ends lost 2 bases and 7 bases, in that order; junction bases with no gene match: 10. This CDR3 is 15 amino acids long.

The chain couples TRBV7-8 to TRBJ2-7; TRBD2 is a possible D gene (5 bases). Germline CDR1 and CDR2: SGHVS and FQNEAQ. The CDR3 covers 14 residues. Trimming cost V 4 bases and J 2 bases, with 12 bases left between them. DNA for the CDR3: TGTGCCAGCAGCTACCCTGAGGGAGCCTACGAGCAGTACTTC. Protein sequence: CASSYPEGAYEQYF. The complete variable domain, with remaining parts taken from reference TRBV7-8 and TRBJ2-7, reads GAGVSQSPRYKVAKRGQDVALRCDPISGHVSLFWYQQALGQGPEFLTYFQNEAQLDKSGLPSDRFFAERPEGSVSTLKIQRTQQEDSAVYLCASSYPEGAYEQYFGPGTRLTVT.

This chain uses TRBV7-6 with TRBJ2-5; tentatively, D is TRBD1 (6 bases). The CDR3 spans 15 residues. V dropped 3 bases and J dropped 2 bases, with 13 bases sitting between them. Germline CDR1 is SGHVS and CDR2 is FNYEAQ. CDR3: CASSLIRGIQETQYF. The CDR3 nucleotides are TGTGCCAGCAGCTTGATCAGGGGAATACAAGAGACCCAGTACTTC.

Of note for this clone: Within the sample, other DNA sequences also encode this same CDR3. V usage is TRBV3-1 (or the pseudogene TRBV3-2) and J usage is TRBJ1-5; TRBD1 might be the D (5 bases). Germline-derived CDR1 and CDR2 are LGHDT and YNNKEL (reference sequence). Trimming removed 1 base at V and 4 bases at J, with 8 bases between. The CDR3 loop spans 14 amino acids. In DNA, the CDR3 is TGTGCCAGCAGCCAAGCTGGGGGGAATCAGCCCCAGCATTTT. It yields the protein CASSQAGGNQPQHF.

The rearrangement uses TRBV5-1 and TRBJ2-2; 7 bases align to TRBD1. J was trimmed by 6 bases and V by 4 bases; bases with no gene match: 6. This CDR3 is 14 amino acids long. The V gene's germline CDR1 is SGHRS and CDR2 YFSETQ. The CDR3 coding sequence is TGCGCCAGCAGCCAAGACAGGGAATCCGGGGAGCTGTTTTTT. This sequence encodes CASSQDRESGELFF.

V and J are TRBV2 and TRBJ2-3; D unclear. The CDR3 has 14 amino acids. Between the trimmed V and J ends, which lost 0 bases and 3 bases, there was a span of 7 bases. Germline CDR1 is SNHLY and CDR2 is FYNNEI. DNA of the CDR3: TGTGCCAGCAGTGAAGCGCGTTGGACAGATACGCAGTATTTT. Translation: CASSEARWTDTQYF.

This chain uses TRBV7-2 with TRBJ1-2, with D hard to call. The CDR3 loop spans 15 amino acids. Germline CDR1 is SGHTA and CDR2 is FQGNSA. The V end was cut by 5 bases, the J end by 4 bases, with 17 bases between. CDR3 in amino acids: CASSLRVDGRYGYTF. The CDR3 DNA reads TGTGCCAGCAGCCTGAGGGTCGACGGACGCTATGGCTACACCTTC.

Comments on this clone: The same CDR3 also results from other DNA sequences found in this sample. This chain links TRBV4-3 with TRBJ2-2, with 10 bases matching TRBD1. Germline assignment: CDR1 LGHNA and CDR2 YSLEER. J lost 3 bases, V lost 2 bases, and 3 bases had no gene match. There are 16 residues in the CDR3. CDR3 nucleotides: TGCGCCAGCAGCCAATTGACAGGGGGCGACACCGGGGAGCTGTTTTTT. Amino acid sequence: CASSQLTGGDTGELFF.

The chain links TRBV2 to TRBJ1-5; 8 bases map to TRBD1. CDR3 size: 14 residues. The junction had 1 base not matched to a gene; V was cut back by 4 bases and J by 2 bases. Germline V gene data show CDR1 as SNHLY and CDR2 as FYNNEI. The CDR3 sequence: CASSADRGNQPQHF. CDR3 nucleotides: TGTGCCAGCAGTGCGGACAGGGGCAATCAGCCCCAGCATTTT.

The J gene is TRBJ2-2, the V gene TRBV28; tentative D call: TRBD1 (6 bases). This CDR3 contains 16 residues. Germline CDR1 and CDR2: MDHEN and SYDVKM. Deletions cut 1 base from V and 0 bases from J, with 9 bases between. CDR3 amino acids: CASSLSGGANTGELFF. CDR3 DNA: TGTGCCAGCAGTTTATCTGGGGGCGCGAACACCGGGGAGCTGTTTTTT.

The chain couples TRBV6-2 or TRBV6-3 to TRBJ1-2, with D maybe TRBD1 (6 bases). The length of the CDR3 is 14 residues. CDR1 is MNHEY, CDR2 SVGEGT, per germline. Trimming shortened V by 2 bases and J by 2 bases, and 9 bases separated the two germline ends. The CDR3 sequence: CASSYGGPNYGYTF. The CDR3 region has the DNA TGTGCCAGCAGTTACGGGGGCCCCAACTATGGCTACACCTTC.

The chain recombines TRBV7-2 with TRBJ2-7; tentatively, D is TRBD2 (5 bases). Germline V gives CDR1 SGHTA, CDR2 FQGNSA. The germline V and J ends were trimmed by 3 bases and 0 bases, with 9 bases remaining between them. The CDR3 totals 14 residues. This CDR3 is CASSFTSSSYEQYF. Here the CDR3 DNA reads TGTGCCAGCAGCTTTACTAGTAGCTCCTACGAGCAGTACTTC.

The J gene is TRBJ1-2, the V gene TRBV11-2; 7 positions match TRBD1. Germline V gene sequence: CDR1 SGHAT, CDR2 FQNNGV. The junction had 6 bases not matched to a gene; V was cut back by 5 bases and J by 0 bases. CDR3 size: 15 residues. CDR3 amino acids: CASSGGTEANYGYTF. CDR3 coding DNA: TGTGCCAGCAGCGGGGGGACAGAGGCTAACTATGGCTACACCTTC.

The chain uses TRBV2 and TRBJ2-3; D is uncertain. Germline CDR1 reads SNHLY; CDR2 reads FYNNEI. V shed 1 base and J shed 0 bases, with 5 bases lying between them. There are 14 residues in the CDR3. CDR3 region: CASSEGLSTDTQYF. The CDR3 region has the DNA TGTGCCAGCAGTGAAGGGCTCAGCACAGATACGCAGTATTTT.